This T cell receptor (beta chain) was captured in a study of cytomegalovirus exposure and HLA in healthy donors. General study points: There were 150 or so TCR beta chains listed as cytomegalovirus-associated. Reportedly, diagnosis of cytomegalovirus status by the classifier showed high specificity and sensitivity.

Among the approximately 130 subjects of the validation cohort, separate from the approximately 700-subject first cohort, were the donors. The CDR3 runs to 14 residues. The V and J ends lost 5 bases and 2 bases respectively, with 12 bases between them. Germline loops: CDR1 MDHEN, CDR2 SYDVKM. Assay used: immunoSEQ multiplex PCR; TCRdb lists only in-frame clones, some missing. The sample lists 140,000 to 150,000 clones; 87% were seen once. Worth noting for this clone: Its antigen is currently unknown.

This clonotype was obtained from a man aged 18-30 years in good health and CMV-seropositive. This chain links TRBV28 with TRBJ2-5; D ambiguous. Material: PBMCs. This CDR3 reads CASSLTPRQETQYF. For the CDR3, the DNA is TGTGCCAGCAGTCTGACCCCTAGACAAGAGACCCAGTACTTC. Drawing the rest from reference TRBV28 and TRBJ2-5, the complete variable domain is DVKVTQSSRYLVKRTGEKVFLECVQDMDHENMFWYRQDPGLGLRLIYFSYDVKMKEKGDIPEGYSVSREKKERFSLILESASTNQTSMYLCASSLTPRQETQYFGPGTRLLVL.